This T cell receptor beta chain was obtained from a study of blood T cell repertoires in COVID-19. Looking at the study overall: Acute and convalescent COVID-19 specimens originated in the United States, Italy and Spain. T cells, B-cell-depleted T cells, or PBMCs supplied cDNA or gDNA.

This CDR3 spans 16 amino acids. Germline V CDR1 and CDR2: LNHDA, SQIVND (reference sequence). V was pared by 4 bases and J by 4 bases, with 12 bases of the junction left unmatched. As processed by the authors: The assay estimated nucleated cells by amplifying reference gene primers. Sequencing was performed with immunoSEQ multiplex PCR; in TCRdb, only in-frame clones are kept and a portion is missing. V and J calls and clone size are given by that table; D and trimming were obtained from the DNA. This sample has some 100,000 clones, with about 80% found just once. This clonotype was sampled from a human donor in a cohort sampled during active COVID-19. This sequence joins TRBV19 and TRBJ1-1; TRBD1 matches 7 bases. Source material: peripheral blood. CDR3 DNA sequence: TGTGCCAGTAGTAGGACAGGATCCCCCTCGACCACTGAAGCTTTCTTT. This sequence encodes CASSRTGSPSTTEAFF.